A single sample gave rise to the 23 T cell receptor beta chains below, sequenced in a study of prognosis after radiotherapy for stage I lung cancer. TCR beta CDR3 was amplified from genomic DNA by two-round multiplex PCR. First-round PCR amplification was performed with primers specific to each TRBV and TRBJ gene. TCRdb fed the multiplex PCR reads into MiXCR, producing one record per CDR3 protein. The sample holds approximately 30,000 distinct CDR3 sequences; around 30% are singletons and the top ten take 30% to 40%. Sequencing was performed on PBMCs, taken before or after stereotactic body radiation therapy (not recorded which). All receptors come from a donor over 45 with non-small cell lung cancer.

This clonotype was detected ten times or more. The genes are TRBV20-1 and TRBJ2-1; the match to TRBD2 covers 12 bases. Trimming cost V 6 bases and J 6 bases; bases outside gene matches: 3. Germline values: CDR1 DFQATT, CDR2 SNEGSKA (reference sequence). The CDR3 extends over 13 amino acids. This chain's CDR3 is CSAPGLAGNEQFF. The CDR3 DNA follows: TGCAGTGCCCCGGGACTAGCGGGCAATGAGCAGTTCTTC.

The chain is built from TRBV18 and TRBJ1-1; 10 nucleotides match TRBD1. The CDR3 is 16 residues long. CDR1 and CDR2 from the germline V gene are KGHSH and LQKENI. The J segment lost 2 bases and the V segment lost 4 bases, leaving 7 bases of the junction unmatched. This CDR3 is CASSRQGAGANTEAFF. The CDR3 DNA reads TGTGCCAGCTCACGACAGGGGGCAGGGGCTAACACTGAAGCTTTCTTT.

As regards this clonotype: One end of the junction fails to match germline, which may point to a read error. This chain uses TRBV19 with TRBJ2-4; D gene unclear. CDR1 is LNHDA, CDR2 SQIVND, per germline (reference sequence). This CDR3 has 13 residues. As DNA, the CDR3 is TGTGCCAGTAGATTGGATAGGGAAAACATTCAGTACTTT. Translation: CASRLDRENIQYF.

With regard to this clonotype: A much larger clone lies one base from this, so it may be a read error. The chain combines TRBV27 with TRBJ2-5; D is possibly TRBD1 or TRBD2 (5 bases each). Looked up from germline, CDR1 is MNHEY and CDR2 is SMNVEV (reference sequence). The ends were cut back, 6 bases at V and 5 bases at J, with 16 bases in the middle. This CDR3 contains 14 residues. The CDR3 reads CASSRESRGETQYF. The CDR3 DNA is TGTGCCAGCAGCAGGGAGTCCCGAGGGGAGACCCAGTACTTC.

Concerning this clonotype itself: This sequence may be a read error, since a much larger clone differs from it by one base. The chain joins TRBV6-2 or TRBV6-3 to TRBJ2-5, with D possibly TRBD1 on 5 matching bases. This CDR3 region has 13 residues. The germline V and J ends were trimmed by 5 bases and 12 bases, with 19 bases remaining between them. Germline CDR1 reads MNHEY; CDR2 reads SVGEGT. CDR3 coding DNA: TGTGCCAGCAGTGGTCAGGGCCCCTGGGGCAAGTACTTC. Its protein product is CASSGQGPWGKYF.

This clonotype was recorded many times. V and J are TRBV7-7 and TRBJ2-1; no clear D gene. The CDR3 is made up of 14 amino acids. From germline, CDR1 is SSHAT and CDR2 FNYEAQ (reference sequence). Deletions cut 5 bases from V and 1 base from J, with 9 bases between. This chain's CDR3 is CASSLDPSYNEQFF. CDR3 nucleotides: TGTGCCAGCAGCCTCGACCCTTCCTACAATGAGCAGTTCTTC.

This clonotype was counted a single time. The CDR3 region has the DNA TGTGCCAGCAGTTTATCGTCTGGTGGGGGGCAGTTCTTC. This gives the protein CASSLSSGGGQFF. The chain has TRBV27 and TRBJ2-1; D may be TRBD1 or TRBD2 (5 bases each). Germline CDR1 is MNHEY and CDR2 is SMNVEV (reference sequence). The CDR3 has 13 residues. V lost 0 bases, J lost 12 bases, and 12 bases lay in between.

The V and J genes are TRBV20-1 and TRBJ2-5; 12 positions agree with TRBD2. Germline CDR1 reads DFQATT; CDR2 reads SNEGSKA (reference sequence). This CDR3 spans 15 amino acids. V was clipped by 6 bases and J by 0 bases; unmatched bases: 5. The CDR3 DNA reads TGCAGTGCAGACACTAGCGGGAGGCACCAAGAGACCCAGTACTTC. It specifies CSADTSGRHQETQYF.

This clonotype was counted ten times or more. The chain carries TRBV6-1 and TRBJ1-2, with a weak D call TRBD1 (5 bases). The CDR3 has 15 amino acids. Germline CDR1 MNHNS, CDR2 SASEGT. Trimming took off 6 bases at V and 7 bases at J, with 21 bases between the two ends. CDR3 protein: CASRHRDWEVGGYTF. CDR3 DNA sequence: TGTGCCAGCAGACACCGGGACTGGGAGGTGGGTGGCTACACCTTC.

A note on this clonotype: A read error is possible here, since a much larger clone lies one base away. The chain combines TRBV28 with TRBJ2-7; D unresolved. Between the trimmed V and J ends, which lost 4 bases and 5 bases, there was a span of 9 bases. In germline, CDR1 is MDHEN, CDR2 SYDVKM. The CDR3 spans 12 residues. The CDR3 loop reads CASSSRTHEQYF. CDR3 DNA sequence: TGTGCCAGCAGTTCGAGGACCCACGAGCAGTACTTC. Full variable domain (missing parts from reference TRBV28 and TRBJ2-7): DVKVTQSSRYLVKRTGEKVFLECVQDMDHENMFWYRQDPGLGLRLIYFSYDVKMKEKGDIPEGYSVSREKKERFSLILESASTNQTSMYLCASSSRTHEQYFGPGTRLTVT.

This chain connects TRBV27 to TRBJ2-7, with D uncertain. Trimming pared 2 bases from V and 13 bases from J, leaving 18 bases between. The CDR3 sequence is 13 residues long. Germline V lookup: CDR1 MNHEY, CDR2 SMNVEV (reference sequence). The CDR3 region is CASSLKVTSDRYF. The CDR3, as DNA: TGTGCCAGCAGTTTAAAAGTGACCTCCGATCGCTACTTC.

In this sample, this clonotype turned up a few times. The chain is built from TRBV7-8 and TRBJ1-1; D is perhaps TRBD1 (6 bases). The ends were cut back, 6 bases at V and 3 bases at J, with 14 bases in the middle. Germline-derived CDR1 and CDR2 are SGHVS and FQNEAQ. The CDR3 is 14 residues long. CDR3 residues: CASRPAGDHTEAFF. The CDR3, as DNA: TGTGCCAGCAGACCCGCAGGGGACCACACTGAAGCTTTCTTT.

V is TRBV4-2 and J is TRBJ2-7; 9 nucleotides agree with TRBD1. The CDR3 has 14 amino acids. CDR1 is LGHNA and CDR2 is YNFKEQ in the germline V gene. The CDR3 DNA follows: TGTAACAGCAGCCTAGCCGGGACAGGGTACGAGCAGTACTTC. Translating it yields CNSSLAGTGYEQYF.

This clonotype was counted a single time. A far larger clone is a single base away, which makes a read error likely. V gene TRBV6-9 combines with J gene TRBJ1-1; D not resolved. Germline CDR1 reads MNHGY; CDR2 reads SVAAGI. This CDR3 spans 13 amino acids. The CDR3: CAISYGIGVGAFF. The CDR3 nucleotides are TGTGCCATCAGTTACGGTATCGGGGTAGGAGCTTTCTTT.

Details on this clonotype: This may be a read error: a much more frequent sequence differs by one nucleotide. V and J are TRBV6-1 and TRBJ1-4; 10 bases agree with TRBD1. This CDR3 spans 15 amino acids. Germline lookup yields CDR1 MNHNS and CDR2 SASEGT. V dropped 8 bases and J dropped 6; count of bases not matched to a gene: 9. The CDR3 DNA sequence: TGTGCCAGCCTACCCCGGGGACAGGGGTATGAAAAACTGTTTTTT. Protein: CASLPRGQGYEKLFF.

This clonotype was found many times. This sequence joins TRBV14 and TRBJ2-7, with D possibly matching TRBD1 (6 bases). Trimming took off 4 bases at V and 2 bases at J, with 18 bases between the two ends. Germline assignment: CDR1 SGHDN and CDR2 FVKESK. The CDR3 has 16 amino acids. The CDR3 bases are TGTGCCAGCAGCCCCCTTCGGAGGACAGTTCCCTACGAGCAGTACTTC. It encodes CASSPLRRTVPYEQYF. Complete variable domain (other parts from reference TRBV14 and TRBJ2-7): EAGVTQFPSHSVIEKGQTVTLRCDPISGHDNLYWYRRVMGKEIKFLLHFVKESKQDESGMPNNRFLAERTGGTYSTLKVQPAELEDSGVYFCASSPLRRTVPYEQYFGPGTRLTVT.

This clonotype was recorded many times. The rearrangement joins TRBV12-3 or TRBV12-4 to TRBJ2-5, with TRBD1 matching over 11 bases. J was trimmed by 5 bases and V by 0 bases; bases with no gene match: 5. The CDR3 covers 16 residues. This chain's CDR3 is CASSLAGTGGFETQYF. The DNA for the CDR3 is TGTGCCAGCAGTTTAGCAGGGACAGGGGGTTTCGAGACCCAGTACTTC.

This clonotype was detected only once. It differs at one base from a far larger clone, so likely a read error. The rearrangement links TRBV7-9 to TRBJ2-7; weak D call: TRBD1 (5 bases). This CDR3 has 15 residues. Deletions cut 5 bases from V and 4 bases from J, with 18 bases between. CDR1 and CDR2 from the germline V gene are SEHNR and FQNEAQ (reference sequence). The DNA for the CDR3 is TGTGCCAGCAGCATCAGGGCAGACGTAGGATACGAGCAGTACTTC. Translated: CASSIRADVGYEQYF.

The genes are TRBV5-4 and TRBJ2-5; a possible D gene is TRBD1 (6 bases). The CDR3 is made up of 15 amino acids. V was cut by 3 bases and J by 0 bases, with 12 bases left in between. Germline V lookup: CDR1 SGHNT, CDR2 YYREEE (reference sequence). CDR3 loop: CASSSPGQYQETQYF. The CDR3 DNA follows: TGTGCCAGCAGCTCCCCAGGACAGTACCAAGAGACCCAGTACTTC.

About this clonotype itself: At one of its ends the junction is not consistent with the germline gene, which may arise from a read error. The CDR3 DNA follows: TGTGCCAGCAGCCGCCTCCCGGATCCTAACACTGAAGCTTTTTTT. It translates to CASSRLPDPNTEAFF. The chain carries TRBV6-2 or TRBV6-3 and TRBJ1-1; unclear D gene. The CDR3 totals 15 residues. Germline V gene data show CDR1 as MNHEY and CDR2 as SVGEGT.

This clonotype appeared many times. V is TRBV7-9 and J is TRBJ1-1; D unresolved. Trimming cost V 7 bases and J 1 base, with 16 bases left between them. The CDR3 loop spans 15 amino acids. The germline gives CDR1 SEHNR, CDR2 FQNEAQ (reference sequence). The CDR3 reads CASTPDGYPNTEAFF. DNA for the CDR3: TGTGCCAGCACCCCCGACGGATACCCGAACACTGAAGCTTTCTTT.

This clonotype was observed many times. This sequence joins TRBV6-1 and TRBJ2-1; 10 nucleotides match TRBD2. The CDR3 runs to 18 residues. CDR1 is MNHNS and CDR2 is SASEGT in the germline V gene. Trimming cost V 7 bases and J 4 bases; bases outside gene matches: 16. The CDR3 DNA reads TGTGCCAGCATCCGGTCTTCATATACTAGCGGGACTTACAATGAGCAGTTCTTC. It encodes CASIRSSYTSGTYNEQFF.

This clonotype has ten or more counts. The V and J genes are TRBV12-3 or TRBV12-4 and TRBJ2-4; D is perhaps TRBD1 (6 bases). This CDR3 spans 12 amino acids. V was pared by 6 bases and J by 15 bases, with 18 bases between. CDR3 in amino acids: CASSPVGTHRYF. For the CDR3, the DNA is TGTGCCAGCAGCCCCGTTGGGACACACCGGTACTTC.